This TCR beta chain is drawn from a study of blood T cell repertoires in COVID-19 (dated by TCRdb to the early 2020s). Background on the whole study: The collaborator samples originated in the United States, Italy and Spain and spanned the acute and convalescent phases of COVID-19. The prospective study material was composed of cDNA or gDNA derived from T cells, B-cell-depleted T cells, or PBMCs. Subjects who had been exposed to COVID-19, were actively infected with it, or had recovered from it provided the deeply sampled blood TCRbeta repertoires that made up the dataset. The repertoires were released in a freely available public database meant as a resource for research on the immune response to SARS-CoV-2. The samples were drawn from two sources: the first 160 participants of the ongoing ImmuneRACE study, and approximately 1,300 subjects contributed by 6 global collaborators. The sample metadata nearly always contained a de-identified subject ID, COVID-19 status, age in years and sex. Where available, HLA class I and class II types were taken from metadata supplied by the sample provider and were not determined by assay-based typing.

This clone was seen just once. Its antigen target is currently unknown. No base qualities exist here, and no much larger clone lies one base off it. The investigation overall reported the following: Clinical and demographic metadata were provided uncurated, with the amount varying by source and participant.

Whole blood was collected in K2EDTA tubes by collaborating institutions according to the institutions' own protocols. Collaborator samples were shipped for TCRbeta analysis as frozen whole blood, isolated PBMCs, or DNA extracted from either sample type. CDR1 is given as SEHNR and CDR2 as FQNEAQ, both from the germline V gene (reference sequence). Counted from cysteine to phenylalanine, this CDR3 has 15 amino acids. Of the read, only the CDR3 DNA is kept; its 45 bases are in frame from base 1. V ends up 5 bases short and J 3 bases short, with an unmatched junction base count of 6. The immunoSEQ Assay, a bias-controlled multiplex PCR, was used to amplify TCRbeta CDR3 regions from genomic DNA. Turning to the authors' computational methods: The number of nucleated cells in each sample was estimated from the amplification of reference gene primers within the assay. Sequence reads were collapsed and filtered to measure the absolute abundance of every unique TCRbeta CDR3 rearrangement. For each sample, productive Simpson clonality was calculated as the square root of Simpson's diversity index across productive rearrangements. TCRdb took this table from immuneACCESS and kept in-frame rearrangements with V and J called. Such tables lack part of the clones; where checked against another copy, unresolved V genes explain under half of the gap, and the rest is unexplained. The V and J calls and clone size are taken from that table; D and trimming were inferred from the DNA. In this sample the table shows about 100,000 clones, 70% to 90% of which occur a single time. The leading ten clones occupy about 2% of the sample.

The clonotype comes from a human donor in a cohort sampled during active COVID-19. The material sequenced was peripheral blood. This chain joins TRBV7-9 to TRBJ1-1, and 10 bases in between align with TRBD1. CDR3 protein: CASSQDRGQDTEAFF. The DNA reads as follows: TGTGCCAGCAGCCAAGACAGGGGGCAGGACACTGAAGCTTTCTTT.